This paragraph reports one T cell receptor beta chain. In its sample, this clone was seen a few times. It has no known antigen specificity. Base qualities were left out, and no much larger clone turns up one base away. The entire amount of isolated RNA was reverse transcribed using the High Capacity cDNA Reverse Transcription Kit, so the sequenced TCRB transcripts were expressed ones. Naive, central memory and regulatory T cell samples underwent deep immunoSEQ sequencing, averaging about 3.5 million total reads per sample. After sorted cells were lysed in RLT buffer, RNA was extracted with DNase-treated RNeasy Micro or Mini kits, with the choice depending on cell number. Each cell subset was processed separately to prevent cross-contamination, with patient and healthy donor samples processed together. The immunoSEQ multiplex PCR was used to amplify TCRB sequences from cDNA, yielding 87-bp fragments that span the CDR3 region. Sequencing of the amplicons was performed on the Illumina HiSeq platform. Regarding the original processing steps: PCR bias was computationally corrected using synthetic template baselines, reads within Hamming distance 2 were collapsed, and singletons that could not be merged were discarded. Reads were aligned against IMGT so that V, D and J genes, CDR3 length and insertions or deletions at six rearrangement sites could be assigned. Within each subset, clonotype counts were normalized to the number of sorted cells before true diversity and Gini coefficients were calculated with the tcR R package. The overlap coefficient, calculated on TCRB nucleotide sequences, was used to quantify repertoire sharing. Out-of-frame TCRB sequences from naive cells were analyzed as a proxy for the pre-selection repertoire. TCRdb obtained this table from immuneACCESS and retained in-frame rearrangements with V and J assigned. These tables miss some clones; where compared with another copy, unresolved V genes account for less than half of the shortfall, and the remainder is unexplained. Clonal size and the V and J genes are those of that table, whereas D and trimming came from the DNA. The sample table holds over 700,000 clones, of which around a sixth were seen once. Jointly, the top ten make up 0.023% of the sample.

Each donor gave one peripheral blood draw, roughly 120 mL on average, collected into heparinised tubes. A BD FACSAria II and a panel including CD45RO, CCR7, CD25, CD127, CD95 and CD27 were used to sort naive, central memory, regulatory and stem cell-like memory CD4+ T cells. Every sorted population had a purity above 95%. PBMCs were isolated immediately by Lymphoprep density gradient centrifugation and stained directly without culture. So that batch effects would be minimized, each experiment stained and sorted samples in pairs, pairing one healthy donor with one patient. This specimen belongs to a study of beta chain features in type 1 diabetes (dated by TCRdb to the late 2010s). Notes on the research overall: Mean age, gender distribution, total cell number and subset yield did not differ between patients and healthy donors. In the study, TCRB repertoires of sorted circulating CD4+ T cell subsets from recently diagnosed type 1 diabetes patients were compared with those of matched healthy donors. Naive and central memory subsets were obtained from all 28 donors, but regulatory and stem cell-like memory subsets were isolated from only 8 patients and roughly 8 healthy donors. A total of 107,917,701 sorted cells were examined across all samples, and the number of cells per subset was strongly correlated with RNA yield.

Here is what the overall study found, with its caveats: Type 1 diabetes patients showed a moderate but significant shortening of TCRB CDR3 length in all four CD4+ subsets. Because cDNA was sequenced instead of genomic DNA, highly expressing activated cells could be over-represented, though the groups showed no difference in activation or CD3 levels. HLA sub-analyses involved small numbers of individuals, so any influence of HLA type on TCRB rearrangement remained unresolved. At VDJ recombination sites, type 1 diabetes patients had fewer insertions and more deleted nucleotides, which implies abnormalities in thymic rearrangement. Shorter templates might have been favored by PCR, but patient and control samples were amplified and corrected together, so both groups would have been affected equally by any skew. Naive, central memory and regulatory TCRB repertoires appeared to be more alike among patients than among healthy donors.

From the cysteine through the phenylalanine, the CDR3 covers 22 amino acids. Left in the record is the CDR3 DNA by itself, 66 bases read in frame from the first base. CDR1 SNHLY and CDR2 FYNNEI are derived from the germline V gene. The trim is 4 bases for V and 0 bases for J, with a gap of 28 bases between the germline ends. The receptor was derived from a woman aged 18-30 years in good health. In this chain, TRBV2 is recombined with TRBJ2-6; the D segment cannot be called with confidence. Sequencing was carried out using naive CD4+ T cells from blood. The cell subset or site tag for this specimen amounts to: true naive CD4+ T cells. At the DNA level, the sequence is TGTGCCAGCAGTGTGGCGGACGGCACTTGGTGGGATGAAACCTCTGGGGCCAACGTCCTGACTTTC. This gives the protein CASSVADGTWWDETSGANVLTF.